A selection of T cell receptor beta chains follows, all from one sample in a study of blood T cell repertoires in COVID-19. Generated by immunoSEQ multiplex PCR, the TCRdb table keeps only in-frame clones and is missing some. The sample lists hundreds of thousands of clones, roughly 91% occurring once. Sequenced sample: peripheral blood. The receptors here all came from a middle-aged man with acute or convalescent COVID-19. Both conserved end residues are part of each CDR3. Each record gives: J gene, clone size, V gene, CDR3 protein. Only part of the rows carry a size: once, few, many, or a class if the clone is expanded.

J: TRBJ1-1; size: NA; V: TRBV7-7; CDR3: CATRSISPGANEAFF
J: TRBJ1-1; size: NA; V: TRBV10-3; CDR3: CAISEFPTAMNTEAFF
J: TRBJ1-1; size: NA; V: TRBV9; CDR3: CASSAPGTGVGNTEAFF
J: TRBJ2-1; size: NA; V: TRBV5-1; CDR3: CASSLFGQTDYNEQFF
J: TRBJ2-7; size: few; V: TRBV4-2; CDR3: CASSQAALGREGWEQYF
J: TRBJ1-3; size: NA; V: TRBV10-3; CDR3: CAISTGTGKANTIYF
J: TRBJ1-1; size: NA; V: TRBV5-4; CDR3: CASSHSGTSTEAFF
J: TRBJ2-2; size: NA; V: TRBV11-2; CDR3: CASSLHPGGGPMTGELFF
J: TRBJ2-5; size: NA; V: TRBV24-1; CDR3: CATSESRTVQETQYF
J: TRBJ2-3; size: NA; V: TRBV18; CDR3: CASSPGPTTDTQYF
J: TRBJ1-2; size: NA; V: TRBV11-2; CDR3: CASSLVADRILGNYGYTF
J: TRBJ1-2; size: once; V: TRBV4-2; CDR3: CASSLEAAPGHRFTYGYTF
J: TRBJ1-5; size: NA; V: TRBV19; CDR3: CASSRLPGQSNQPQHF
J: TRBJ1-3; size: few; V: TRBV4-1; CDR3: CASSQDKGGASGNTIYF
J: TRBJ1-1; size: many; V: TRBV2; CDR3: CASSVGQGNTEAFF
J: TRBJ2-2; size: NA; V: TRBV5-1; CDR3: CASSLSGGGAGELFF
J: TRBJ2-3; size: NA; V: TRBV10-3; CDR3: CAISETSTSGSSTDTQYF
J: TRBJ2-3; size: NA; V: TRBV24-1; CDR3: CATSDSGLAGALTDTQYF
J: TRBJ1-2; size: NA; V: TRBV11-1; CDR3: CASSPNSNYGYTF
J: TRBJ1-1; size: NA; V: TRBV5-1; CDR3: CASSFDRNTEAFF
J: TRBJ1-2; size: NA; V: TRBV5-1; CDR3: CASSFGQYGYTF
J: TRBJ1-2; size: NA; V: TRBV2; CDR3: CASSPSIPTGSRGYTF
J: TRBJ1-2; size: NA; V: TRBV6-5; CDR3: CASSYSTGGNYGYTF
J: TRBJ2-2; size: NA; V: TRBV11-2; CDR3: CASSPWGGTGELFF
J: TRBJ2-7; size: NA; V: TRBV5-1; CDR3: CASSLGARHYEQYF
J: TRBJ2-2; size: once; V: TRBV12-3/TRBV12-4; CDR3: CAGKRGNTGELFF
J: TRBJ1-1; size: NA; V: TRBV19; CDR3: CASSRELTNTEAFF
J: TRBJ2-7; size: NA; V: TRBV20-1; CDR3: CSASPGGYEQYF
J: TRBJ2-7; size: NA; V: TRBV7-2; CDR3: CASSWASGGYEQYF
J: TRBJ1-3; size: NA; V: TRBV11-2; CDR3: CASSRQYFSGNTIYF